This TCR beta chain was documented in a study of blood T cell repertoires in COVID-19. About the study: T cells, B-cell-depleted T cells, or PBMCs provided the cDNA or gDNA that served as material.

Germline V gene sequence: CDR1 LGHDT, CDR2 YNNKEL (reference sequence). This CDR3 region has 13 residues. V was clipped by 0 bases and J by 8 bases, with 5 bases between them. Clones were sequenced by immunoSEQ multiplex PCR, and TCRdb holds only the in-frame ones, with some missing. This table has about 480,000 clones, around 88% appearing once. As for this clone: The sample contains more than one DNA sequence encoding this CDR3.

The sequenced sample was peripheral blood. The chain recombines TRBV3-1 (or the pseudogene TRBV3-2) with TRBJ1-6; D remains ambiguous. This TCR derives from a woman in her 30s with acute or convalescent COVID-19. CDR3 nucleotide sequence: TGTGCCAGCAGCCAAGACCCAGATTCACCCCTCCACTTT. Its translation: CASSQDPDSPLHF.